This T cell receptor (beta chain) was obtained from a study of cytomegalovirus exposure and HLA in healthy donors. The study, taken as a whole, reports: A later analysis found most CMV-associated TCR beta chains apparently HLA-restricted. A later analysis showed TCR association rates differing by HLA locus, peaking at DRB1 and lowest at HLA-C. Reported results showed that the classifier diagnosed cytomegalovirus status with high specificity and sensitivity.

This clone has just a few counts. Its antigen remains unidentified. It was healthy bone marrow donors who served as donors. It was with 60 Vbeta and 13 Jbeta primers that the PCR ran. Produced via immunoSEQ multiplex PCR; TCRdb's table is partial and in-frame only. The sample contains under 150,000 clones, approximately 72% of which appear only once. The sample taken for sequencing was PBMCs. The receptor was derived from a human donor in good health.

Here the CDR3 reads CASSLAQGGETQYF. CDR3 DNA sequence: TGTGCCAGCAGCTTAGCACAGGGCGGAGAGACCCAGTACTTC. The V call is TRBV7-7, the J call TRBJ2-5, with D possibly TRBD1 on 6 matching bases. The CDR3 totals 14 residues. The V end was cut by 0 bases, the J end by 4 bases, with 9 bases between. The V gene's germline CDR1 is SSHAT and CDR2 FNYEAQ (reference sequence).